Listed here are 25 T cell receptor beta chains from one sample, sequenced in a study of blood T cell repertoires in COVID-19. Generated by immunoSEQ multiplex PCR, the TCRdb table keeps only in-frame clones and is missing some. The top ten hold around 15% of the sample, which has roughly 100,000 clones, approximately 87% seen once. Input material: peripheral blood. Every receptor here comes from a man aged 45-60 years with acute or convalescent COVID-19.

The chain combines TRBV24-1 with TRBJ2-7; TRBD1 aligns across 7 bases. Germline assignment: CDR1 KGHDR and CDR2 SFDVKD. CDR3 length: 13 amino acids. The ends lost 9 bases at V and 0 bases at J; junction bases unmatched: 4. The DNA for the CDR3 is TGTGCCACCCGGGACAGCAGCTCCTACGAGCAGTACTTC. This sequence encodes CATRDSSSYEQYF.

The V call is TRBV6-5, the J call TRBJ1-1; D is undetermined. The V and J ends lost 0 bases and 3 bases respectively, with 8 bases between them. The CDR3 totals 14 residues. The germline gives CDR1 MNHEY, CDR2 SVGAGI. CDR3: CASSYSSLYTEAFF. The CDR3 DNA reads TGTGCCAGCAGTTACTCGAGCCTTTACACTGAAGCTTTCTTT.

The chain recombines TRBV19 with TRBJ2-5; 9 bases align to TRBD2. CDR1 and CDR2 from the germline V gene are LNHDA and SQIVND (reference sequence). V was pared by 7 bases and J by 3 bases, with 6 bases of the junction left unmatched. There are 14 residues in the CDR3. CDR3 bases: TGTGCCAGTACCGCCGGGACTAGCAAAGAGACCCAGTACTTC. Translating it yields CASTAGTSKETQYF.

J is TRBJ1-1 and V is TRBV3-1 (or the pseudogene TRBV3-2), with unresolved D. Germline V gene data show CDR1 as LGHDT and CDR2 as YNNKEL (reference sequence). The CDR3 is 13 residues long. Trimming cost V 3 bases and J 0 bases, with 5 bases left between them. The CDR3 DNA reads as TGTGCCAGCAGCCAGAGGGTGAACACTGAAGCTTTCTTT. Protein sequence: CASSQRVNTEAFF.

J is TRBJ1-2 and V is TRBV21-1; TRBD1 was called by the table and not checked on the DNA. TRBV21-1 has pseudogene status. The CDR3 is made up of 14 amino acids. CDR3 residues: CASSNRDDSYGYTF. The CDR3 bases are TGTGCCAGCAGCAACAGGGATGATTCCTATGGCTACACCTTC.

This chain links TRBV21-1 with TRBJ2-5; the table's D call TRBD2 went unverified against the DNA. TRBV21-1 is classified as a pseudogene. The length of the CDR3 is 8 residues. The CDR3 spells CASLTQYF. The CDR3 DNA reads TGTGCCAGCCTTACCCAGTACTTC.

The genes are TRBV13 and TRBJ1-5, with D maybe TRBD1 (6 bases). Germline assignment: CDR1 PRHDT and CDR2 FYEKMQ (reference sequence). The CDR3 totals 15 residues. Trimming removed 3 bases at V and 7 bases at J, with 16 bases between. This CDR3 reads CASSFSGGSRQPQHF. DNA of the CDR3: TGTGCCAGCAGCTTTTCGGGGGGCTCACGACAGCCCCAGCATTTT.

The V call is TRBV28, the J call TRBJ1-2; D remains ambiguous. The CDR3 loop spans 12 amino acids. Trimming removed 2 bases at V and 4 bases at J, with 5 bases between. The germline CDR1 and CDR2 sequences are MDHEN and SYDVKM. For the CDR3, the DNA is TGTGCCAGCAGTTTACTCTCCTATGGCTACACCTTC. Translation gives CASSLLSYGYTF.

The chain links TRBV4-1 to TRBJ1-6, with 7 bases aligning to TRBD1. J lost 4 bases, V lost 5 bases, and 5 bases had no gene match. The CDR3 sequence is 15 residues long. Germline V lookup: CDR1 MGHRA, CDR2 YSYEKL. CDR3 nucleotides: TGCGCCAGCAGCTTTAAGACAGGGTATAATTCACCCCTCCACTTT. Translating gives CASSFKTGYNSPLHF.

The chain combines TRBV23-1 with TRBJ2-1; D ambiguous. TRBV23-1 has ORF status, its function being uncertain. This CDR3 region has 16 residues. V shed 1 base and J shed 4 bases, with 14 bases lying between them. CDR3 protein: CASSQFAERLYNEQFF. In nucleotides, the CDR3 is TGCGCCAGCAGTCAATTCGCCGAAAGACTGTACAATGAGCAGTTCTTC.

In DNA, the CDR3 is TGTGCCAGCAGTGTACTAGCGGAGCAGTTCTTC. Its translation is CASSVLAEQFF. This sequence joins TRBV28 and TRBJ2-1, with 7 nucleotides matching TRBD2. Germline lookup yields CDR1 MDHEN and CDR2 SYDVKM. The junction had 2 bases not matched to a gene; V was cut back by 5 bases and J by 10 bases. This CDR3 is built from 11 residues.

This clone was detected a few times. The chain recombines TRBV6-2 or TRBV6-3 with TRBJ2-1, with a possible D match to TRBD1 (5 bases). The CDR3 contains 13 residues. V was shortened by 0 bases and J by 7 bases, with 7 bases between the two germline ends. Germline V lookup: CDR1 MNHEY, CDR2 SVGEGT. CDR3 sequence reads: CASSYSSGNEQFF. CDR3 nucleotide sequence: TGTGCCAGCAGTTACTCTTCAGGGAATGAGCAGTTCTTC.

The genes are TRBV12-3 or TRBV12-4 and TRBJ1-1, with D possibly being TRBD1 (5 bases). V shed 3 bases and J shed 4 bases, with 9 bases lying between them. The CDR3 length is 13 residues. The CDR3 coding sequence is TGTGCCAGCAGTTTCCAGGGTGTCACTGAAGCTTTCTTT. It translates to CASSFQGVTEAFF.

The gene calls are TRBV6-5 and TRBJ2-1; possibly TRBD1 for D (5 bases). The CDR3 extends over 15 amino acids. V lost 0 bases and J 6 bases, leaving 12 bases between the germline ends. CDR1 and CDR2 (germline): MNHEY, SVGAGI. The CDR3 nucleotides read TGTGCCAGCAGTTACTCGGGGCCTCGCTCCAATGAGCAGTTCTTC. It is translated as CASSYSGPRSNEQFF.

Points on this clone: Other DNA sequences in the same sample also yield this CDR3. The V call is TRBV12-3 or TRBV12-4, the J call TRBJ1-5; tentative D call: TRBD1 (6 bases). The CDR3 extends over 13 amino acids. V lost 1 base, J lost 7 bases, and 8 bases lay in between. CDR3 sequence reads: CASSLGGGQPQHF. The CDR3 DNA follows: TGTGCCAGCAGTTTAGGTGGGGGCCAGCCCCAGCATTTT.

The V and J genes are TRBV10-3 and TRBJ1-2, with TRBD1 matching 12 bases. V was pared by 10 bases and J by 5 bases, with 14 bases of the junction left unmatched. From germline, CDR1 is ENHRY and CDR2 SYGVKD. The CDR3 contains 16 residues. CDR3 nucleotide sequence: TGTGCCACCCAGGGAGCCGGGACAGGGGGCTCGTATGGCTACACCTTC. Its translation: CATQGAGTGGSYGYTF.

The genes are TRBV19 and TRBJ2-3; no clear D gene. This CDR3 has 13 residues. The V gene's germline CDR1 is LNHDA and CDR2 SQIVND (reference sequence). The V end lost 4 bases, the J end lost 6 bases, and 11 bases lay between the germline ends. The CDR3: CASSTRDLDTQYF. The CDR3 bases are TGTGCCAGTAGTACGAGAGACTTGGATACGCAGTATTTT.

The V gene is TRBV7-9, the J gene TRBJ2-5; D not certain. CDR1 and CDR2 from the germline V gene are SEHNR and FQNEAQ (reference sequence). The CDR3 is 15 residues long. Trimming removed 1 base at V and 5 bases at J, with 14 bases between. CDR3 coding DNA: TGTGCCAGCAGCTTAGGTGGGCAAGTATTGGAGACCCAGTACTTC. It translates to CASSLGGQVLETQYF. The whole variable domain, remainder taken from reference TRBV7-9 and TRBJ2-5, is DTGVSQNPRHKITKRGQNVTFRCDPISEHNRLYWYRQTLGQGPEFLTYFQNEAQLEKSRLLSDRFSAERPKGSFSTLEIQRTEQGDSAMYLCASSLGGQVLETQYFGPGTRLLVL.

The V gene is TRBV2, the J gene TRBJ1-5; perhaps TRBD1 as D (5 bases). The ends were cut back, 4 bases at V and 0 bases at J, with 10 bases in the middle. There are 15 residues in the CDR3. CDR1 and CDR2 from the germline V gene are SNHLY and FYNNEI. Here the CDR3 DNA reads TGTGCCAGCAGTGCACAGGCTCCTAGCAATCAGCCCCAGCATTTT. Protein: CASSAQAPSNQPQHF. The full variable domain, with the rest looked up from reference TRBV2 and TRBJ1-5, is EPEVTQTPSHQVTQMGQEVILRCVPISNHLYFYWYRQILGQKVEFLVSFYNNEISEKSEIFDDQFSVERPDGSNFTLKIRSTKLEDSAMYFCASSAQAPSNQPQHFGDGTRLSIL.

This chain links TRBV9 with TRBJ2-5; 10 positions agree with TRBD2. Looked up from germline, CDR1 is SGDLS and CDR2 is YYNGEE. The CDR3 contains 15 residues. With 0 bases clipped from V and 5 bases from J, the junction kept 4 bases outside the gene matches. The CDR3 here is CASSVVASGSETQYF. The CDR3 nucleotides are TGTGCCAGCAGCGTAGTAGCTAGCGGGAGTGAGACCCAGTACTTC.

V is TRBV6-5 and J is TRBJ2-3; 9 bases are a match to TRBD1. Germline assignment: CDR1 MNHEY and CDR2 SVGAGI. Trimming took 5 bases from V and 6 from J; bases not matched to a gene: 3. The CDR3 is 13 residues long. This CDR3 is CASSRTGADTQYF. As DNA, the CDR3 is TGTGCCAGCAGTAGGACAGGGGCTGATACGCAGTATTTT.

CDR3 bases: TGTGCCAGCAGCCAAGGGGGCGGAACCTACGAGCAGTACTTC. Translating gives CASSQGGGTYEQYF. V and J are TRBV3-1 (or the pseudogene TRBV3-2) and TRBJ2-7; tentative D call: TRBD1 (5 bases). The germline gives CDR1 LGHDT, CDR2 YNNKEL (reference sequence). V lost 1 base to trimming and J lost 2 bases, with 9 bases between them. The CDR3 sequence is 14 residues long.

The chain couples TRBV21-1 to TRBJ1-2; TRBD1 is the table's D call, not checked against the DNA. TRBV21-1 is termed a pseudogene. CDR3 length equals 12 residues. This chain's CDR3 is CASSVISDGYTF. For the CDR3, the DNA is TGTGCCAGCAGCGTTATCTCAGATGGCTACACCTTC.

V and J are TRBV6-4 and TRBJ2-7; TRBD2 is a possible D gene (5 bases). CDR1 and CDR2 (germline): MRHNA, SNTAGT. CDR3 length equals 15 residues. The V gene lost 7 bases and the J gene lost 0 bases, with 16 bases spanning the gap. The CDR3 here is CASTLRGPYSYEQYF. CDR3 in DNA: TGTGCCAGCACTTTGCGAGGGCCTTACTCCTACGAGCAGTACTTC.

This clone has a handful of counts. This rearrangement joins TRBV2 to TRBJ2-1; tentatively, D is TRBD2 (5 bases). The V end lost 7 bases, the J end lost 5 bases, and 15 bases lay between the germline ends. This CDR3 has 14 amino acids. Germline CDR1 is SNHLY and CDR2 is FYNNEI. In nucleotides, the CDR3 is TGTGCCAGCAACCGACGGACTGAAAACAATGAGCAGTTCTTC. Its protein is CASNRRTENNEQFF.